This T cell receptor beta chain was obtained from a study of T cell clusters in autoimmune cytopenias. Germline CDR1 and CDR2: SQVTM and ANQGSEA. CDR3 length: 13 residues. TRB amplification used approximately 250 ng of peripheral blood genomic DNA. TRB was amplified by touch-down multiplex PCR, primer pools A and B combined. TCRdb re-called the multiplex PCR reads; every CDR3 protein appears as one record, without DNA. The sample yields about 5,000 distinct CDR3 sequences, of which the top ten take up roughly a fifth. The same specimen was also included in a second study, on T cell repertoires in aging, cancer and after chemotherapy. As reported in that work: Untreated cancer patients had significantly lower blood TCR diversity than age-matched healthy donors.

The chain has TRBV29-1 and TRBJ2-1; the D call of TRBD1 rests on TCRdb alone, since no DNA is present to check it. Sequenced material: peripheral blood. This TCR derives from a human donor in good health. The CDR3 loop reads CSVGGVSYNEQFF.